The 5 T cell receptor beta chains reported below all come from one sample, sequenced in a study of blood T cell repertoires in COVID-19. The protocol was immunoSEQ multiplex PCR, while the TCRdb copy is restricted to in-frame clones and leaves out a portion. This sample yields a few hundred thousand clones, of which approximately 87% are seen a single time; approximately 2.8% belongs to the top ten. Sample: PBMCs or T cells enriched from blood (not recorded which). The receptors here all came from a woman aged 45-59 years in a cohort exposed to, infected with or recovered from COVID-19 (not recorded which).

V usage is TRBV7-3 and J usage is TRBJ1-1; perhaps TRBD1 as D (6 bases). Trimming removed 2 bases at V and 1 base at J, with 8 bases between. Germline V gene sequence: CDR1 SGHTA, CDR2 FQGTGA. This CDR3 has 14 residues. The CDR3 DNA reads as TGTGCCAGCAGCTTATACAGGGCGAACACTGAAGCTTTCTTT. This translates into CASSLYRANTEAFF.

The chain recombines TRBV11-1 with TRBJ2-1, with 11 positions matching TRBD2. The CDR3 extends over 16 amino acids. J was trimmed by 4 bases and V by 5 bases; bases with no gene match: 7. Germline CDR1 reads SGHAT; CDR2 reads FQDESV (reference sequence). The CDR3: CASSPVAGGVYNEQFF. The CDR3 DNA reads TGTGCCAGCAGCCCGGTAGCGGGGGGGGTGTACAATGAGCAGTTCTTC.

This clone was recorded a few times. The chain carries TRBV4-3 and TRBJ1-2, with 7 positions matching TRBD1. The germline CDR1 and CDR2 sequences are LGHNA and YSLEER. Trimming removed 3 bases from V and 0 bases from J; junction bases left unmatched: 10. The CDR3 totals 17 residues. CDR3 region: CASSQGGSGTANYGYTF. The CDR3 DNA is TGCGCCAGCAGCCAGGGGGGTTCGGGGACAGCTAACTATGGCTACACCTTC.

The genes are TRBV5-4 and TRBJ2-7, with TRBD2 matching over 9 bases. Trimming cost V 4 bases and J 5 bases; bases outside gene matches: 7. This CDR3 contains 14 residues. Germline-derived CDR1 and CDR2 are SGHNT and YYREEE (reference sequence). Here the CDR3 reads CASSPSGTVNEQYF. The CDR3 coding sequence is TGTGCCAGCAGCCCTAGCGGGACAGTTAACGAGCAGTACTTC.

The rearrangement joins TRBV27 to TRBJ1-6; 7 bases match TRBD1. The length of the CDR3 is 15 residues. Germline CDR1 reads MNHEY; CDR2 reads SMNVEV (reference sequence). V shed 5 bases, J shed 7 bases, and the junction held 8 bases outside the gene matches. This CDR3 reads CASSPRQGTNSPLHF. CDR3 nucleotides: TGTGCCAGCAGTCCAAGACAGGGCACAAATTCACCCCTCCACTTT.